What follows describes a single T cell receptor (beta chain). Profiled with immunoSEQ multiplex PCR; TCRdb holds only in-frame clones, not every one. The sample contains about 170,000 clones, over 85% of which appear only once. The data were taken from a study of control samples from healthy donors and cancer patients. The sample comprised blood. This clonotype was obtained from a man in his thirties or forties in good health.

The CDR3 DNA reads as TGTGCCAGCAGCCAAGGACTAGCGGGTTTCAAGGAGACCCAGTACTTC. Protein product: CASSQGLAGFKETQYF. The genes are TRBV3-1 (or the pseudogene TRBV3-2) and TRBJ2-5, with TRBD2 matching over 10 bases. The CDR3 totals 16 residues. Trimming at V came to 1 base and at J to 5 bases, leaving 7 bases not matched to a gene. Germline values: CDR1 LGHDT, CDR2 YNNKEL (reference sequence).